This TCR beta chain was obtained from a study of T-cell reconstitution after alpha-beta-depleted transplantation in children. With 2 bases removed from V and 3 bases from J, the gap between germline ends came to 10 bases. The germline CDR1 and CDR2 sequences are SQVTM and ANQGSEA. The CDR3 extends over 13 amino acids. The table lists this clonotype with many counts. Unique molecular identifiers were incorporated when the TCRbeta library was constructed. TCRdb reprocessed the PCR reads with MiXCR, giving one entry per CDR3 protein. The sample holds 330,000 or so distinct CDR3 sequences, about a tenth seen once.

The source material was PBMCs from the stem cell graft donor, sampled from the stem cell graft. The chain couples TRBV29-1 to TRBJ1-2, with D hard to call. The TCR sequence derives from a human donor who donated a stem cell graft to a child with acute lymphoblastic leukemia. CDR3 sequence: CSVERITDYGYTF. CDR3 DNA sequence: TGCAGCGTTGAAAGAATCACAGACTATGGCTACACCTTC. The full variable domain, its missing parts supplied by reference TRBV29-1 and TRBJ1-2, is SAVISQKPSRDICQRGTSLTIQCQVDSQVTMMFWYRQQPGQSLTLIATANQGSEATYESGFVIDKFPISRPNLTFSTLTVSNMSPEDSSIYLCSVERITDYGYTFGSGTRLTVV.